The clone carrying this T cell receptor (beta chain) showed up just a few times. The target antigen is unknown. These data originate in a study of blood T cells in healthy people across ages. A second PCR of roughly 7 to 11 cycles used a sample-barcoded 5' primer and a J-beta primer mix. Each CDR3 protein gets one entry after TCRdb re-called the 5' RACE reads with MiXCR. The sample consists of 800,000 to 950,000 distinct CDR3 sequences, 35% to 40% of them appearing once. Broader study findings: With donor CMV status unknown, expanded clonotype changes were possibly confounded.

CDR3 length: 13 residues. After removal of 3 bases from V and 11 bases from J, the junction contained 9 bases not matched to a gene. Sequenced: blood. The TCR comes from a man between 18 and 29 years old in good health. V usage is TRBV12-3 or TRBV12-4 and J usage is TRBJ2-5, with 7 bases identical to TRBD2. The CDR3 sequence: CASSLRGNNEQYF. The CDR3 DNA reads as TGTGCCAGCAGTTTGCGGGGGAACAATGAGCAGTACTTC.